This TCR beta chain was retrieved from a study of T cell responses to AZD1222 COVID-19 vaccine. Study-level points and caveats: At 160-218 and 743-854, vaccine-associated CD4 TCRs were dominant, and they spanned spike. The peak T cell response came first, and repertoires were sampled only after it. Seropositive AZD1222 recipients at baseline numbered only five or six. Two AZD1222 doses significantly raised spike-specific TCR breadth and depth over controls.

The assay was immunoSEQ multiplex PCR, and TCRdb's table has in-frame clones only and misses some. This sample has around 100,000 clones, with roughly nine tenths found just once. Comment on this clone: No antigen is known for it.

Between the trimmed V and J ends, which lost 5 bases and 5 bases, there was a span of 21 bases. This CDR3 has 16 amino acids. Germline lookup yields CDR1 PRHDT and CDR2 FYEKMQ (reference sequence). This TCR was sampled from an adult in good health. The specimen comprised peripheral blood, sampled on day 0 of AZD1222 vaccination. This rearrangement joins TRBV13 to TRBJ1-2, with D possibly being TRBD1 (6 bases). CDR3 bases: TGTGCCAGCAGCGGTTTTCCGGGGACATTATCTTATGGCTACACCTTC. This sequence encodes CASSGFPGTLSYGYTF.